This paragraph covers one TCR beta chain sequence. What it binds is not known. The sample originates from a study of T cells in pancreatic ductal adenocarcinoma. Whole-study results and caveats: The resected pancreatic cancer cohort was biased toward the minority with early-stage disease. Tumor and blood clonality did not differ significantly, about 0.11 versus 0.066. Tumors hold more CD45RO+ effector T cells, which may bias toward lower diversity. Blood had more productive templates and 6 to 9-fold more unique clonotypes than tumor.

Here immunoSEQ multiplex PCR was the method, and the copy in TCRdb shows in-frame clones only, minus some. The profile shows tens of thousands of clones, around 94% of them singletons. Trimming took off 0 bases at V and 6 bases at J, with 14 bases between the two ends. This CDR3 region has 15 residues. CDR1 is SQVTM and CDR2 is ANQGSEA in the germline V gene. Surgery without prior neoadjuvant therapy was the treatment of the selected pancreatic ductal adenocarcinoma patients. The TCR originated in a human donor with pancreatic ductal adenocarcinoma. The sequenced sample consisted of PBMCs. The genes are TRBV29-1 and TRBJ2-2; D might be TRBD2 (6 bases). CDR3 protein: CSVEDGMGGPGELFF. CDR3 in DNA: TGCAGCGTTGAAGATGGCATGGGGGGTCCCGGGGAGCTGTTTTTT.